The TCR beta chain described here comes from a study of beta chain features in type 1 diabetes. What was sequenced were expressed TCRB transcripts, since all of the isolated RNA had been reverse transcribed. The data were produced by immunoSEQ multiplex PCR, yet TCRdb's version contains in-frame clones alone and is incomplete. The profile shows under 950,000 clones, roughly 16% of them singletons. CDR3 size: 14 residues. Germline CDR1 MNHEY, CDR2 SVGAGI. Germline trimming cut 2 bases from V and 5 bases from J; bases unmatched to any gene: 2. This clone turned up a few times. The receptor was isolated from a woman aged 18-29 years in good health. The V call is TRBV6-5, the J call TRBJ2-1; 8 bases fit TRBD1. The sample comprised naive CD4+ T cells from blood. In nucleotides, the CDR3 is TGTGCCAGCAGTTACGGGACAGGACACAATGAGCAGTTCTTC. It is translated as CASSYGTGHNEQFF.